The present TCR beta chain was sequenced within a study of T cells after yellow fever vaccination. TCRdb recomputed calls from the 5' RACE reads with MiXCR, one row per CDR3 protein. The sample lists a few hundred thousand distinct CDR3 sequences, around 19% occurring once. There are a few counts of this clonotype. Trimming shortened V by 4 bases and J by 0 bases, and 7 bases separated the two germline ends. The length of the CDR3 is 14 residues. CDR1 and CDR2 (germline): ENHRY, SYGVKD. This TCR was recovered from a man between 18 and 35 years old who received the YFV17D yellow fever vaccine. The specimen was PBMCs, collected before the yellow fever booster vaccination. This chain connects TRBV10-3 to TRBJ1-3; D is unresolved. The CDR3 reads CAISAAVSGNTIYF. CDR3 nucleotides: TGTGCCATCAGTGCAGCAGTCTCTGGAAACACCATATATTTT.